This T cell receptor (beta chain) originates from a study of shared clonotypes between healthy human individuals. Unmatched junction bases numbered 6, after V lost 6 bases and J lost 0 bases. The CDR3 is 16 amino acids. Germline assignment: CDR1 LGHNA and CDR2 YNFKEQ. TCRdb's copy holds only in-frame clones and misses some; the assay was immunoSEQ multiplex PCR. In the table there are some 500,000 clones, about 96% of which are singletons. This clonotype originated in a woman aged 25-40 years in good health. Sequences were obtained from naive CD4+ T cells sorted from blood. Subset indicated: CD45RA+ positively selected. This chain connects TRBV4-2 to TRBJ1-4, with 8 bases identical to TRBD1. CDR3 sequence reads: CASRFEDRATNEKLFF. The DNA of the CDR3 is TGTGCCAGCAGATTTGAGGACAGGGCAACTAATGAAAAACTGTTTTTT.